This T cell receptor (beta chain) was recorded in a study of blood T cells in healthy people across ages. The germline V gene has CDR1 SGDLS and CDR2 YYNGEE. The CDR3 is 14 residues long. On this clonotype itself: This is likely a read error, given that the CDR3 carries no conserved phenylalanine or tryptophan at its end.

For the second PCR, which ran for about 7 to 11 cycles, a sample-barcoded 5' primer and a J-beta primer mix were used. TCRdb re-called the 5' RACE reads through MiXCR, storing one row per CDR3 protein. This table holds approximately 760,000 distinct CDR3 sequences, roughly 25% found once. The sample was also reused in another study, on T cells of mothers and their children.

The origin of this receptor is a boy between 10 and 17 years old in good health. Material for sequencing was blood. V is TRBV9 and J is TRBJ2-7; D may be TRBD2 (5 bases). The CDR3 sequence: CASSVGPEAYEQYL. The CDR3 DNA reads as TGTGCCAGTAGCGTAGGTCCAGAGGCCTACGAGCAGTACCTC.